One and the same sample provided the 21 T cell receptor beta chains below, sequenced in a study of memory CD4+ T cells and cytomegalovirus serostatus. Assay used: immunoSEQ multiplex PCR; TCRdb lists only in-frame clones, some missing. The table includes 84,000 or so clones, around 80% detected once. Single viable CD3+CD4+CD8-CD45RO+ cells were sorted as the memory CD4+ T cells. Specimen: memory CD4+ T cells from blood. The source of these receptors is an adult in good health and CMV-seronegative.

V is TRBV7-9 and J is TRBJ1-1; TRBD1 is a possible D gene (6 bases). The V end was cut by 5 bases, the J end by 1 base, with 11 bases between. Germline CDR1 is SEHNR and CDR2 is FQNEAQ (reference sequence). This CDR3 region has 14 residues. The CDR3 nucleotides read TGTGCCAGCAGCCAGGCAGGGGAGAACACTGAAGCTTTCTTT. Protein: CASSQAGENTEAFF.

This CDR3 reads CASSFARGSFGEQFF. CDR3 DNA: TGTGCCAGCAGCTTTGCCAGGGGTTCATTTGGAGAGCAGTTCTTC. The J gene is TRBJ2-1, the V gene TRBV5-4; D is possibly TRBD1 (6 bases). Germline CDR1 and CDR2: SGHNT and YYREEE (reference sequence). The CDR3 contains 15 residues. V was pared by 2 bases and J by 10 bases, with 19 bases between.

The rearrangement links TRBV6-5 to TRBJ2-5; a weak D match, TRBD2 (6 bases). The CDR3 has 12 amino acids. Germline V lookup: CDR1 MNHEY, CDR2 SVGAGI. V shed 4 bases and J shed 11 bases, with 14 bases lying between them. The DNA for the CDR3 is TGTGCCAGCAGTTTTGGGGCCCGGGAGCAGTACTTC. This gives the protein CASSFGAREQYF.

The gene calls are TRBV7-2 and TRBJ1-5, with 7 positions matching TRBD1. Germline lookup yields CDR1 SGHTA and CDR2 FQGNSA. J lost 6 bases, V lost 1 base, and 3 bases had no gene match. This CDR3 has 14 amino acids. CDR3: CASSLGQGGQPQHF. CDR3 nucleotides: TGTGCCAGCAGCTTAGGACAGGGAGGTCAGCCCCAGCATTTT.

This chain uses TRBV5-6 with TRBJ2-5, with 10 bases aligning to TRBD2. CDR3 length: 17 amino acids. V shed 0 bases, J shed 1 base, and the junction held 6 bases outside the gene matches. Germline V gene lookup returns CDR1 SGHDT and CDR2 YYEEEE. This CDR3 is CASSLAASGGPQETQYF. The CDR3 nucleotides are TGTGCCAGCAGCTTGGCAGCTAGCGGGGGTCCCCAAGAGACCCAGTACTTC.

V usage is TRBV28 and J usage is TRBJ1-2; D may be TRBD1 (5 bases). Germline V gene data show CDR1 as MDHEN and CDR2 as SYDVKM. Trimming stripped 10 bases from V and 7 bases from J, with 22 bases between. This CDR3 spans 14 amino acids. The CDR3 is CAILPNRSGGGYTF. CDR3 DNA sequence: TGTGCCATACTTCCTAACAGGTCCGGTGGTGGCTACACCTTC.

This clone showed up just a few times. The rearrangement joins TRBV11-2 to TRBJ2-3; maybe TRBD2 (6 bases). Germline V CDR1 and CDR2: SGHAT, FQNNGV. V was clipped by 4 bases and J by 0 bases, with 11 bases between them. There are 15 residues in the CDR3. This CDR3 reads CASSSPGLSTDTQYF. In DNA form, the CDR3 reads TGTGCCAGCAGCTCACCGGGACTCAGCACAGATACGCAGTATTTT.

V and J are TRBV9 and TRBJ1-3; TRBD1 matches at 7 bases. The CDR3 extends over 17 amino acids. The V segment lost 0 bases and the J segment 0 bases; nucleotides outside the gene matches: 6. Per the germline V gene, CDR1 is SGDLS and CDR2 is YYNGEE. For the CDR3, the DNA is TGTGCCAGCAGCGTAGATCCAGGGGGGGCCTCTGGAAACACCATATATTTT. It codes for CASSVDPGGASGNTIYF.

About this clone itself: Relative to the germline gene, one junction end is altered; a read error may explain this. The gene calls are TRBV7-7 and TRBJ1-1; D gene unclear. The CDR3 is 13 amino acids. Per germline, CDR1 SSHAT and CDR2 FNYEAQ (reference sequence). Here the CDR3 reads CASSLRINTEAFF. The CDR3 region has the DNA TGTGCTAGCAGCTTGAGGATTAACACTGAAGCTTTCTTT.

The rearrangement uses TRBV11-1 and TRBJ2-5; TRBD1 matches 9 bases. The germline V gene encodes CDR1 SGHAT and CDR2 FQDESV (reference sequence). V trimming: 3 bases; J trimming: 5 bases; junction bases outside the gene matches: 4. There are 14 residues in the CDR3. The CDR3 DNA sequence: TGTGCCAGCAGCTTCGGACAGGGGAGGGAGACCCAGTACTTC. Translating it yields CASSFGQGRETQYF.

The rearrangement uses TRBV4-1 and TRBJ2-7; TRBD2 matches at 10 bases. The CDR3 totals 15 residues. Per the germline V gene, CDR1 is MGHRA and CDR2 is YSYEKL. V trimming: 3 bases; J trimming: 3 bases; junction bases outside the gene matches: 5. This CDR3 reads CASSQPTSGNYEQYF. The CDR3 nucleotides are TGCGCCAGCAGCCAGCCCACTAGCGGGAACTACGAGCAGTACTTC.

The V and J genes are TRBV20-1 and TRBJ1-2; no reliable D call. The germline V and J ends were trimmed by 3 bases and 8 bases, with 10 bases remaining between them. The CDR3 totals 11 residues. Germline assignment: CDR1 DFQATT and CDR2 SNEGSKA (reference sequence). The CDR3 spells CSASPRAGYTF. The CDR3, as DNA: TGCAGTGCTAGTCCACGGGCCGGCTACACCTTC.

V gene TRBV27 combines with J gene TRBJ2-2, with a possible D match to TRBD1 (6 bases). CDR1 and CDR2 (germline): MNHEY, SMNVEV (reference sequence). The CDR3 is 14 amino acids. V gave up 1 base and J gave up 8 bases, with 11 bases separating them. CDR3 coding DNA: TGTGCCAGCAGTTTATATGCCGGGACAGGGGAGCTGTTTTTT. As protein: CASSLYAGTGELFF.

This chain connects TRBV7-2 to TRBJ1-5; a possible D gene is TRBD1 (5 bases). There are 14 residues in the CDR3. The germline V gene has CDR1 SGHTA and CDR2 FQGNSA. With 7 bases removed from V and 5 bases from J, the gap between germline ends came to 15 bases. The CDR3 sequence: CASTIPGGDQPQHF. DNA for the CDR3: TGTGCCAGCACCATCCCTGGGGGGGATCAGCCCCAGCATTTT.

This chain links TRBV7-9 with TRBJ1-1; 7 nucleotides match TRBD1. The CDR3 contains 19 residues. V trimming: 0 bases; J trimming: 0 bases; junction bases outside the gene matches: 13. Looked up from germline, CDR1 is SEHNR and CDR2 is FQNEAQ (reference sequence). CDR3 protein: CASSLAQGFTGQLNTEAFF. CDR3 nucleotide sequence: TGTGCCAGCAGCTTAGCACAAGGATTTACGGGACAGTTGAACACTGAAGCTTTCTTT.

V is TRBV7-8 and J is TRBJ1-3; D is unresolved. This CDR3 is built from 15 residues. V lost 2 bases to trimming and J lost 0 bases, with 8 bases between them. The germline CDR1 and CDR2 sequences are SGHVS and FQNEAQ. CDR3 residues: CASSLRSVSGNTIYF. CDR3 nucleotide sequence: TGTGCCAGCAGCTTACGGAGCGTCTCTGGAAACACCATATATTTT.

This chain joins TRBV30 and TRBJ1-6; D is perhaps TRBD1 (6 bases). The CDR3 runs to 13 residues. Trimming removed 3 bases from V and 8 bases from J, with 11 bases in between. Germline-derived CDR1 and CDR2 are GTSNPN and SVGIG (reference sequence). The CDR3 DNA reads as TGTGCCTGGAGCCCGGGACACGATTCACCCCTCCACTTT. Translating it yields CAWSPGHDSPLHF.

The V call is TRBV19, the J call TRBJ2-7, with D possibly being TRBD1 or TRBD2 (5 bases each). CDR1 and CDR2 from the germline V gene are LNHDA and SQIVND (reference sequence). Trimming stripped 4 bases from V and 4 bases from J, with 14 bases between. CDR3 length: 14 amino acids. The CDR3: CASSTRQGRYEQYF. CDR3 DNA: TGTGCCAGTAGTACAAGGCAGGGACGTTACGAGCAGTACTTC.

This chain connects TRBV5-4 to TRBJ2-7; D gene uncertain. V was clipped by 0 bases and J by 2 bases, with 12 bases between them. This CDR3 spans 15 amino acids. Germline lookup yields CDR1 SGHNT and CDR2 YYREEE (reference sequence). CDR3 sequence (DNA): TGTGCCAGCAGCTTGGACGCAGGAATACCCTACGAGCAGTACTTC. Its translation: CASSLDAGIPYEQYF. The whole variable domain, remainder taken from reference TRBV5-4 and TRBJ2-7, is ETGVTQSPTHLIKTRGQQVTLRCSSQSGHNTVSWYQQALGQGPQFIFQYYREEENGRGNFPPRFSGLQFPNYSSELNVNALELDDSALYLCASSLDAGIPYEQYFGPGTRLTVT.

The chain's CDR3 is CASSVDSNPLTSPLHF. The CDR3, as DNA: TGTGCCAGCAGCGTAGATTCGAACCCCCTTACTTCACCCCTCCACTTT. The chain combines TRBV9 with TRBJ1-6; no clear D gene. The V and J ends lost 0 bases and 9 bases respectively, with 16 bases between them. This CDR3 is built from 16 residues. The germline V gene encodes CDR1 SGDLS and CDR2 YYNGEE.

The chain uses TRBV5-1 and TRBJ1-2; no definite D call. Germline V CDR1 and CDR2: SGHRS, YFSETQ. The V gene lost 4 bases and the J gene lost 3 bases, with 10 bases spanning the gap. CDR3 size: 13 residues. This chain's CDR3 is CASSPREDYGYTF. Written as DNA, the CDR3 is TGCGCCAGCAGCCCGCGGGAGGACTATGGCTACACCTTC. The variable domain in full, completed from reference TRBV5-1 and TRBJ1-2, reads KAGVTQTPRYLIKTRGQQVTLSCSPISGHRSVSWYQQTPGQGLQFLFEYFSETQRNKGNFPGRFSGRQFSNSRSEMNVSTLELGDSALYLCASSPREDYGYTFGSGTRLTVV.